These 27 T cell receptor beta chains were all obtained from the same sample, sequenced in a study of T cells after yellow fever vaccination. TCRdb used MiXCR to reprocess the 5' RACE reads, holding one entry per CDR3 protein. Seen here are some 390,000 distinct CDR3 sequences, approximately 5.7% observed once, and the top ten hold over 14%. The sample consisted of PBMCs, taken 5 days after the yellow fever booster vaccination. The receptors here all came from a young man who received the YFV17D yellow fever vaccine.

In its sample, this clonotype was seen a few times. This sequence joins TRBV20-1 and TRBJ2-1; D remains unclear. The germline gives CDR1 DFQATT, CDR2 SNEGSKA (reference sequence). V shed 5 bases and J shed 0 bases, with 11 bases lying between them. The CDR3 is 14 amino acids. CDR3 in amino acids: CSARAWSSYNEQFF. In nucleotides, the CDR3 is TGCAGTGCTCGTGCATGGAGCTCCTACAATGAGCAGTTCTTC.

There are a few counts of this clonotype. The chain joins TRBV5-5 to TRBJ1-1; TRBD1 matches 10 bases. The CDR3 runs 15 residues. V trimming: 3 bases; J trimming: 0 bases; junction bases outside the gene matches: 2. Germline V gives CDR1 SGHKS, CDR2 YYEKEE (reference sequence). As DNA, the CDR3 is TGTGCCAGCAGCTGGGGGACAGGGGTGAACACTGAAGCTTTCTTT. Amino acids: CASSWGTGVNTEAFF.

A few counts support this clonotype. This CDR3 reads CASSPRQGPHQETQYF. The CDR3 bases are TGTGCCAGCTCACCACGACAGGGCCCCCACCAAGAGACCCAGTACTTC. This chain connects TRBV18 to TRBJ2-5, with 7 bases fitting TRBD1. Germline V gives CDR1 KGHSH, CDR2 LQKENI. Trimming cost V 1 base and J 0 bases; bases outside gene matches: 5. The CDR3 is made up of 16 amino acids. Complete variable domain (other parts from reference TRBV18 and TRBJ2-5): NAGVMQNPRHLVRRRGQEARLRCSPMKGHSHVYWYRQLPEEGLKFMVYLQKENIIDESGMPKERFSAEFPKEGPSILRIQQVVRGDSAAYFCASSPRQGPHQETQYFGPGTRLLVL.

This chain connects TRBV6-5 to TRBJ1-2; D ambiguous. The CDR3 is 13 amino acids. V gave up 2 bases and J gave up 5 bases, with 9 bases separating them. Germline CDR1 MNHEY, CDR2 SVGAGI. Written as DNA, the CDR3 is TGTGCCAGCAGTTACGGGGAAGAATATGGCTACACCTTC. This encodes CASSYGEEYGYTF.

V gene TRBV20-1 combines with J gene TRBJ2-1; D may be TRBD2 (5 bases). V lost 3 bases and J lost 4, with 22 bases in between. Per germline, CDR1 DFQATT and CDR2 SNEGSKA (reference sequence). This CDR3 is 17 amino acids long. In nucleotides, the CDR3 is TGCAGTGCTAGGTTCCCAAGCGGCCTAGTCGGGTACAATGAGCAGTTCTTC. It codes for CSARFPSGLVGYNEQFF.

The gene calls are TRBV7-6 and TRBJ2-1, with D tentatively TRBD1 (5 bases). Germline V lookup: CDR1 SGHVS, CDR2 FNYEAQ. V lost 5 bases, J lost 11 bases, and 16 bases lay in between. The CDR3 loop spans 13 amino acids. The CDR3 DNA reads as TGTGCCAGCAGCCCCATTGTTGGGGCTCAGCAGTTCTTC. Translation gives CASSPIVGAQQFF. The entire variable domain, with the rest obtained from reference TRBV7-6 and TRBJ2-1, is as follows: GAGVSQSPRYKVTKRGQDVALRCDPISGHVSLYWYRQALGQGPEFLTYFNYEAQQDKSGLPNDRFSAERPEGSISTLTIQRTEQRDSAMYRCASSPIVGAQQFFGPGTRLTVL.

This clonotype was found a few times. CDR3 nucleotide sequence: TGTGCCAGCAGCCAGACCCATAAAGAGACCCAGTACTTC. Its translation is CASSQTHKETQYF. The genes are TRBV7-9 and TRBJ2-5; D unclear. Trimming removed 5 bases from V and 3 bases from J, with 10 bases in between. The CDR3 totals 13 residues. Germline assignment: CDR1 SEHNR and CDR2 FQNEAQ (reference sequence).

This clonotype came up many times. The rearrangement links TRBV4-3 to TRBJ2-1, with 9 bases fitting TRBD2. CDR3 length equals 17 residues. With V trimmed by 0 bases and J by 2 bases, 5 bases remained unmatched. Germline V CDR1 and CDR2: LGHNA, YSLEER. The CDR3 region has the DNA TGCGCCAGCAGCCAAGATTGGAGCGGGAGGCCCTACAATGAGCAGTTCTTC. It codes for CASSQDWSGRPYNEQFF.

This clonotype was seen ten or more times. The chain carries TRBV12-3 or TRBV12-4 and TRBJ2-7; either TRBD1 or TRBD2 may fit D (5 bases each). The CDR3 spans 14 residues. Trimming took off 5 bases at V and 6 bases at J, with 17 bases between the two ends. The CDR3 coding sequence is TGTGCCAGCAGTCCCCGGGACCTTGCTTCCGAGCAGTACTTC. This translates into CASSPRDLASEQYF.

The chain recombines TRBV20-1 with TRBJ2-7; possible D gene TRBD2, 6 bases. The CDR3 contains 14 residues. In germline, CDR1 is DFQATT, CDR2 SNEGSKA (reference sequence). Trimming took 4 bases from V and 0 from J, leaving 13 bases between them. CDR3 sequence reads: CSAITAGSSYEQYF. The CDR3, as DNA: TGCAGTGCTATAACAGCGGGTTCCTCCTACGAGCAGTACTTC.

The rearrangement links TRBV29-1 to TRBJ1-2; maybe TRBD1 (5 bases). Trimming took off 6 bases at V and 4 bases at J, with 9 bases between the two ends. CDR1 is SQVTM and CDR2 is ANQGSEA in the germline V gene. The CDR3 is made up of 11 amino acids. CDR3 coding DNA: TGCAGCGTGTTCGGGGCCTATGGCTACACCTTC. Translated, it gives CSVFGAYGYTF.

V usage is TRBV7-6 and J usage is TRBJ1-2; D call uncertain. Germline V lookup: CDR1 SGHVS, CDR2 FNYEAQ. The CDR3 extends over 15 amino acids. The V gene lost 3 bases and the J gene lost 0 bases, with 11 bases spanning the gap. The CDR3: CASSFGSTANYGYTF. The CDR3 nucleotides read TGTGCCAGCAGCTTCGGCAGCACCGCTAACTATGGCTACACCTTC.

This clonotype was detected a few times. The rearrangement links TRBV7-9 to TRBJ2-3; D might be TRBD2 (6 bases). The germline V gene encodes CDR1 SEHNR and CDR2 FQNEAQ (reference sequence). The V gene lost 5 bases and the J gene lost 1 base, with 16 bases spanning the gap. CDR3 size: 16 residues. As DNA, the CDR3 is TGTGCCAGCAGCCCGCCCTGGCGGGATGGCACAGATACGCAGTATTTT. Its protein is CASSPPWRDGTDTQYF.

This clonotype was detected ten times or more. The V gene is TRBV18, the J gene TRBJ2-7; 10 bases align to TRBD1. The CDR3 has 13 amino acids. Losses at the gene ends were 3 bases for V and 6 bases for J; bases not matched to a gene: 2. The germline CDR1 and CDR2 sequences are KGHSH and LQKENI. The DNA for the CDR3 is TGTGCCAGCTCACCCGGACAGGGGGGCGAGCAGTACTTC. Amino acid sequence: CASSPGQGGEQYF. Full variable domain (remainder filled in from reference TRBV18 and TRBJ2-7): NAGVMQNPRHLVRRRGQEARLRCSPMKGHSHVYWYRQLPEEGLKFMVYLQKENIIDESGMPKERFSAEFPKEGPSILRIQQVVRGDSAAYFCASSPGQGGEQYFGPGTRLTVT.

This clonotype was observed a handful of times. This chain uses TRBV7-8 with TRBJ2-1; no clear D gene. Trimming left V 0 bases short and J 4 bases short, with 4 bases between. There are 13 residues in the CDR3. CDR1 is SGHVS, CDR2 FQNEAQ, per germline. This CDR3 is CASSLAYYNEQFF. CDR3 coding DNA: TGTGCCAGCAGCTTAGCCTATTACAATGAGCAGTTCTTC.

This clonotype was picked up many times. As DNA, the CDR3 is TGTGCCAGCAGCGTAGAGCTGCAAGGAACTGAAGCTTTCTTT. Its protein is CASSVELQGTEAFF. The genes are TRBV9 and TRBJ1-1; no clear D. With 0 bases removed from V and 5 bases from J, the gap between germline ends came to 11 bases. Per the germline V gene, CDR1 is SGDLS and CDR2 is YYNGEE. This CDR3 has 14 residues.

This clonotype was counted only a few times. The chain joins TRBV6-2 or TRBV6-3 to TRBJ1-1; TRBD1 is a possible D gene (6 bases). Germline loops: CDR1 MNHEY, CDR2 SVGEGT. The CDR3 spans 14 residues. V dropped 4 bases and J dropped 5 bases, with 14 bases sitting between them. For the CDR3, the DNA is TGTGCCAGCAGTTTTCCCCCCGGACAGACTGAAGCTTTCTTT. Its protein product is CASSFPPGQTEAFF.

Ten or more counts support this clonotype. V and J are TRBV12-3 or TRBV12-4 and TRBJ1-1; D ambiguous. This CDR3 is built from 13 residues. Trimming took off 6 bases at V and 8 bases at J, with 16 bases between the two ends. DNA for the CDR3: TGTGCCAGCAGCCCTCCCGACTCGGTCGAAGCTTTCTTT. Translation: CASSPPDSVEAFF.

The chain couples TRBV6-4 to TRBJ2-1; 9 bases line up with TRBD2. Germline values: CDR1 MRHNA, CDR2 SNTAGT. The CDR3 spans 15 residues. Trimming removed 8 bases from V and 5 bases from J; junction bases left unmatched: 10. CDR3: CASLPPSGTHNEQFF. The DNA for the CDR3 is TGTGCCAGCCTTCCCCCTAGCGGGACCCACAATGAGCAGTTCTTC.

This clonotype was found a few times. The chain joins TRBV29-1 to TRBJ2-1; tentative D call: TRBD1 (5 bases). Germline lookup yields CDR1 SQVTM and CDR2 ANQGSEA. Deletions cut 6 bases from V and 7 bases from J, with 16 bases between. CDR3 size: 13 residues. CDR3 bases: TGCAGCGTCCTCAGGGTGGTTGGGAATGAGCAGTTCTTC. It is translated as CSVLRVVGNEQFF.

This clonotype has just a few counts. The chain employs TRBV7-2 and TRBJ2-5, with a weak D call TRBD2 (6 bases). This CDR3 contains 13 residues. Trimming took off 5 bases at V and 2 bases at J, with 9 bases between the two ends. Germline V gives CDR1 SGHTA, CDR2 FQGNSA. The chain's CDR3 is CASSRGVQETQYF. The CDR3 nucleotides read TGTGCCAGCAGCCGCGGGGTACAAGAGACCCAGTACTTC.

The chain has TRBV30 and TRBJ2-3; D perhaps matches TRBD2 (6 bases). With 4 bases removed from V and 2 bases from J, the gap between germline ends came to 13 bases. The CDR3 contains 14 residues. CDR1 GTSNPN and CDR2 SVGIG come from the germline V gene (reference sequence). The CDR3 DNA reads as TGTGCCTGGACCCGACGGGGACTCACAGATACGCAGTATTTT. Residues: CAWTRRGLTDTQYF.

This clonotype was seen repeatedly, ten times or more. The chain recombines TRBV7-2 with TRBJ2-3; D gene unclear. CDR3 length: 12 amino acids. CDR1 and CDR2 from the germline V gene are SGHTA and FQGNSA. V lost 1 base and J 7 bases, leaving 6 bases between the germline ends. CDR3 protein: CASSLEHYTQYF. The CDR3 DNA reads TGTGCCAGCAGCTTAGAACATTATACGCAGTATTTT.

This clonotype occurred many times. V and J are TRBV2 and TRBJ2-1; the D gene is possibly TRBD2 (5 bases). Trimming removed 4 bases at V and 4 bases at J, with 14 bases between. In germline, CDR1 is SNHLY, CDR2 FYNNEI. CDR3 size: 15 residues. CDR3 sequence reads: CASSVGLAAYNEQFF. The CDR3 region has the DNA TGTGCCAGCAGTGTCGGTCTAGCCGCTTACAATGAGCAGTTCTTC.

This clonotype occurred a few times. The chain links TRBV7-3 to TRBJ1-2; the match to TRBD1 covers 7 bases. With 5 bases clipped from V and 4 bases from J, the junction kept 13 bases outside the gene matches. This CDR3 contains 16 residues. CDR1 SGHTA and CDR2 FQGTGA come from the germline V gene. The CDR3 loop reads CASSPPGGGRVYGYTF. The CDR3 region has the DNA TGTGCCAGCAGCCCCCCAGGGGGGGGGCGCGTCTATGGCTACACCTTC.

The V call is TRBV4-3, the J call TRBJ2-1; TRBD1 might be the D (6 bases). Germline CDR1 is LGHNA and CDR2 is YSLEER. V gave up 0 bases and J gave up 0 bases, with 9 bases separating them. There are 16 residues in the CDR3. In nucleotides, the CDR3 is TGCGCCAGCAGCCAAGATTGGGGGCACTCCTACAATGAGCAGTTCTTC. The encoded protein is CASSQDWGHSYNEQFF.

The V gene is TRBV7-8, the J gene TRBJ2-4; 9 bases are a match to TRBD1. The CDR3 is 15 residues long. J gave up 8 bases and V 5 bases, and 10 bases lay outside the gene matches. Germline CDR1 reads SGHVS; CDR2 reads FQNEAQ. The CDR3 protein is CASSTRTGVGDIQYF. DNA of the CDR3: TGTGCCAGCAGCACTCGGACAGGGGTGGGCGACATTCAGTACTTC.